One sample yielded the 30 T cell receptor beta chains listed below, sequenced in a study of OX40 agonist ivuxolimab in advanced cancers. TCRdb keeps only in-frame clones here, not all; method: immunoSEQ multiplex PCR. The profile shows fewer than 100,000 clones, 86% of them singletons. The material was CD4+ or CD8+ T cells sorted from blood, obtained in a trial of the OX40 agonist ivuxolimab. The receptors were sampled from an adult with an advanced solid tumor such as melanoma, head and neck, liver or kidney cancer.

Here the CDR3 DNA reads TGTGCCAGCAGCGAACTCCCCCAGGCGGCCCAGTACTTC. Translating gives CASSELPQAAQYF. The rearrangement joins TRBV7-3 to TRBJ2-5; no firm D call. V was clipped by 5 bases and J by 9 bases, with 16 bases between them. The CDR3 is 13 residues long. Germline V CDR1 and CDR2: SGHTA, FQGTGA.

The chain joins TRBV10-3 to TRBJ2-1, with TRBD2 matching over 14 bases. Germline V gives CDR1 ENHRY, CDR2 SYGVKD. The CDR3 covers 16 residues. V was clipped by 7 bases and J by 2 bases; unmatched bases: 4. The CDR3 DNA is TGTGCCATCAAAGGGACTAGCGGGAGAGCCTACAATGAGCAGTTCTTC. Translation gives CAIKGTSGRAYNEQFF.

This clone was seen just once. The rearrangement joins TRBV11-3 to TRBJ2-1; D possibly corresponds to TRBD2 (5 bases). This CDR3 region has 14 residues. Germline CDR1 SGHNT, CDR2 YENEEA. Trimming took off 1 base at V and 7 bases at J, with 11 bases between the two ends. The CDR3 region has the DNA TGTGCCAGCAGCTTAGGACTACCACCAAATGAGCAGTTCTTC. Its translation: CASSLGLPPNEQFF.

CDR3 region: CASSQDSGGHNEQFF. CDR3 sequence (DNA): TGTGCCAGCAGCCAAGACTCGGGGGGGCACAATGAGCAGTTCTTC. The chain employs TRBV4-2 and TRBJ2-1; 8 bases fit TRBD2. V shed 0 bases, J shed 5 bases, and the junction held 3 bases outside the gene matches. Per germline, CDR1 LGHNA and CDR2 YNFKEQ. This CDR3 contains 15 residues.

The genes are TRBV9 and TRBJ2-2; the D gene is possibly TRBD2 (6 bases). Germline CDR1 SGDLS, CDR2 YYNGEE. The CDR3 contains 15 residues. V was cut by 4 bases and J by 5 bases, with 15 bases left in between. CDR3 in amino acids: CASSKMGGDTGELFF. The DNA of the CDR3 is TGTGCCAGCAGCAAGATGGGGGGAGATACCGGGGAGCTGTTTTTT.

This chain joins TRBV6-1 and TRBJ2-5; 9 nucleotides align to TRBD2. V was clipped by 4 bases and J by 2 bases; unmatched bases: 5. Germline CDR1 and CDR2: MNHNS and SASEGT. This CDR3 spans 15 amino acids. In DNA, the CDR3 is TGTGCCAGCAGTGGGGGCGGGAGGGGACAAGAGACCCAGTACTTC. Its protein is CASSGGGRGQETQYF.

J is TRBJ2-1 and V is TRBV5-1; 8 bases line up with TRBD2. This CDR3 is 15 amino acids long. Germline loops: CDR1 SGHRS, CDR2 YFSETQ. Trimming removed 4 bases from V and 7 bases from J; junction bases left unmatched: 10. DNA for the CDR3: TGCGCCAGCAGCCTTAGCGGGAAGCAACATAATGAGCAGTTCTTC. This translates into CASSLSGKQHNEQFF.

The chain is built from TRBV6-6 and TRBJ2-1; D unclear. Trimming pared 7 bases from V and 6 bases from J, leaving 7 bases between. The length of the CDR3 is 11 residues. Germline loops: CDR1 MNHNY, CDR2 SVGAGI (reference sequence). Written as DNA, the CDR3 is TGTGCCAGCAAAAGGGCCAATGAGCAGTTCTTC. Its translation is CASKRANEQFF.

The J gene is TRBJ1-1, the V gene TRBV5-1; no definite D call. V lost 2 bases and J 1 base, leaving 12 bases between the germline ends. Germline CDR1 SGHRS, CDR2 YFSETQ. The CDR3 is 15 residues long. For the CDR3, the DNA is TGCGCCAGCAGCTTCGCCATGAGCCCGAACACTGAAGCTTTCTTT. This sequence encodes CASSFAMSPNTEAFF.

The rearrangement uses TRBV30 and TRBJ1-2; 9 nucleotides agree with TRBD1. The CDR3 is made up of 15 amino acids. V shed 2 bases and J 3 bases; nucleotides not matched to a gene: 7. The germline gives CDR1 GTSNPN, CDR2 SVGIG (reference sequence). CDR3 bases: TGTGCCTGGAGTCCTAACAGGGGGCCGGACTATGGCTACACCTTC. Translated: CAWSPNRGPDYGYTF.

The rearrangement uses TRBV9 and TRBJ2-7, with 7 bases identical to TRBD2. Germline-derived CDR1 and CDR2 are SGDLS and YYNGEE. With V trimmed by 4 bases and J by 3 bases, 7 bases remained unmatched. The CDR3 loop spans 14 amino acids. The CDR3 here is CASSPQREGYEQYF. CDR3 nucleotides: TGTGCCAGCAGCCCCCAGCGGGAAGGCTACGAGCAGTACTTC.

This chain uses TRBV6-5 with TRBJ1-5; D unclear. The CDR3 spans 15 residues. Germline values: CDR1 MNHEY, CDR2 SVGAGI. Trimming took off 2 bases at V and 8 bases at J, with 16 bases between the two ends. For the CDR3, the DNA is TGTGCCAGCAGTTACGGGAAGGGTCCGGAGGAGCCCCAGCATTTT. This sequence encodes CASSYGKGPEEPQHF.

This clone came up a few times. This chain joins TRBV11-2 and TRBJ2-1; 8 nucleotides align to TRBD2. The ends lost 5 bases at V and 5 bases at J; junction bases unmatched: 14. The CDR3 has 17 amino acids. CDR1 and CDR2 (germline): SGHAT, FQNNGV. CDR3 in amino acids: CASSPAGFRTSNNEQFF. CDR3 coding DNA: TGTGCCAGCAGCCCCGCAGGGTTTAGGACTAGCAACAATGAGCAGTTCTTC.

This clone showed up just once. J is TRBJ2-3 and V is TRBV10-3; D is unclear. CDR1 ENHRY and CDR2 SYGVKD come from the germline V gene. The CDR3 totals 14 residues. The germline V and J ends were trimmed by 11 bases and 0 bases, with 15 bases remaining between them. The CDR3 sequence is CAGRLESSTDTQYF. CDR3 DNA: TGTGCCGGGCGGTTGGAGTCTAGCACAGATACGCAGTATTTT.

The J gene is TRBJ2-5, the V gene TRBV5-1; TRBD2 matches 8 bases. Unmatched junction bases numbered 13, after V lost 4 bases and J lost 2 bases. CDR1 is SGHRS, CDR2 YFSETQ, per germline. This CDR3 is built from 17 residues. Here the CDR3 reads CASSANRSGIAQETQYF. The CDR3 nucleotides are TGCGCCAGCAGCGCAAACCGTAGCGGGATAGCTCAAGAGACCCAGTACTTC. The full variable domain, rest sourced from reference TRBV5-1 and TRBJ2-5, is KAGVTQTPRYLIKTRGQQVTLSCSPISGHRSVSWYQQTPGQGLQFLFEYFSETQRNKGNFPGRFSGRQFSNSRSEMNVSTLELGDSALYLCASSANRSGIAQETQYFGPGTRLLVL.

The rearrangement joins TRBV6-1 to TRBJ1-3, with D tentatively TRBD1 (5 bases). The CDR3 contains 13 residues. CDR1 and CDR2 from the germline V gene are MNHNS and SASEGT. The V end was cut by 3 bases, the J end by 2 bases, with 5 bases between. CDR3 coding DNA: TGTGCCAGCAGTGACAGGGCTGGAAACACCATATATTTT. This sequence encodes CASSDRAGNTIYF.

The J gene is TRBJ1-2, the V gene TRBV7-9, with D unresolved. Deletions cut 1 base from V and 8 bases from J, with 8 bases between. The germline CDR1 and CDR2 sequences are SEHNR and FQNEAQ (reference sequence). This CDR3 is 12 amino acids long. The CDR3: CASSLGNRGYTF. DNA of the CDR3: TGTGCCAGCAGCTTAGGCAACAGAGGCTACACCTTC. Filled out from reference TRBV7-9 and TRBJ1-2, the complete variable domain reads DTGVSQNPRHKITKRGQNVTFRCDPISEHNRLYWYRQTLGQGPEFLTYFQNEAQLEKSRLLSDRFSAERPKGSFSTLEIQRTEQGDSAMYLCASSLGNRGYTFGSGTRLTVV.

The chain has TRBV28 and TRBJ2-1; 7 nucleotides line up with TRBD1. The V gene's germline CDR1 is MDHEN and CDR2 SYDVKM. J lost 1 base, V lost 5 bases, and 5 bases had no gene match. The CDR3 is 15 amino acids. The CDR3 sequence: CASSGDRASYNEQFF. CDR3 in DNA: TGTGCCAGCAGTGGCGACAGGGCGTCCTACAATGAGCAGTTCTTC.

V gene TRBV10-2 combines with J gene TRBJ1-1; possible D gene TRBD1, 6 bases. This CDR3 is built from 13 residues. CDR1 and CDR2 from the germline V gene are WSHSY and SAAADI. Trimming cost V 7 bases and J 1 base, with 10 bases left between them. CDR3 sequence (DNA): TGCGCCAGCAATCCGGGGGCGAACACTGAAGCTTTCTTT. This encodes CASNPGANTEAFF.

The rearrangement joins TRBV5-1 to TRBJ1-5; perhaps TRBD1 as D (6 bases). This CDR3 has 13 residues. Trimming cost V 4 bases and J 4 bases, with 9 bases left between them. Per germline, CDR1 SGHRS and CDR2 YFSETQ. CDR3 in DNA: TGCGCCAGCAGCGCGGACAGTAATCAGCCCCAGCATTTT. Its translation is CASSADSNQPQHF.

This chain uses TRBV14 with TRBJ2-1; D is unresolved. The CDR3 runs to 15 residues. Germline CDR1 reads SGHDN; CDR2 reads FVKESK. Deletions cut 4 bases from V and 0 bases from J, with 10 bases between. CDR3 sequence reads: CASSPFTSSYNEQFF. CDR3 DNA sequence: TGTGCCAGCAGCCCTTTTACGAGCTCCTACAATGAGCAGTTCTTC.

The CDR3 region has the DNA TGTGCCAGCAGCTTGGGTACAGTCAATCAGCCCCAGCATTTT. Translation gives CASSLGTVNQPQHF. V gene TRBV5-6 combines with J gene TRBJ1-5; D remains unclear. The CDR3 covers 14 residues. Per germline, CDR1 SGHDT and CDR2 YYEEEE. V gave up 0 bases and J gave up 3 bases, with 7 bases separating them.

The CDR3 DNA reads as TGTGCCAGCAGCCAAGATCGTACTAACTCCTACAATGAGCAGTTCTTC. Amino acid sequence: CASSQDRTNSYNEQFF. The chain combines TRBV4-2 with TRBJ2-1; D gene ambiguous. Germline V CDR1 and CDR2: LGHNA, YNFKEQ. V lost 0 bases and J 0 bases, leaving 9 bases between the germline ends. The CDR3 extends over 16 amino acids.

Turning to this clone: In the same sample, other DNA sequences code for this CDR3. The chain uses TRBV19 and TRBJ1-1; no clear D gene. The CDR3 has 14 residues. Germline V gene sequence: CDR1 LNHDA, CDR2 SQIVND (reference sequence). The V end lost 0 bases, the J end lost 1 base, and 6 bases lay between the germline ends. This CDR3 is CASSIDRENTEAFF. In DNA form, the CDR3 reads TGTGCCAGTAGTATAGATAGAGAGAACACTGAAGCTTTCTTT.

The chain recombines TRBV4-2 with TRBJ1-1; TRBD1 is a possible D gene (6 bases). V was pared by 5 bases and J by 0 bases, with 16 bases between. Germline V gene data show CDR1 as LGHNA and CDR2 as YNFKEQ. The CDR3 spans 16 residues. The CDR3 region is CASSLRGGALNTEAFF. The CDR3 nucleotides are TGTGCCAGCAGCTTGCGGGGGGGCGCATTGAACACTGAAGCTTTCTTT.

In this sample, this clone turned up a few times. The chain combines TRBV30 with TRBJ2-5, with a possible D match to TRBD2 (5 bases). Germline-derived CDR1 and CDR2 are GTSNPN and SVGIG (reference sequence). The CDR3 extends over 12 amino acids. The V end lost 0 bases, the J end lost 4 bases, and 6 bases lay between the germline ends. The CDR3 sequence: CAWSVLVETQYF. The CDR3 region has the DNA TGTGCCTGGAGTGTACTAGTAGAGACCCAGTACTTC.

This rearrangement joins TRBV18 to TRBJ2-1; D is undetermined. CDR1 is KGHSH and CDR2 is LQKENI in the germline V gene. V lost 6 bases, J lost 0 bases, and 12 bases lay in between. The CDR3 covers 15 residues. The DNA for the CDR3 is TGTGCCAGCTCCGAAGGCGCTAGCTCCTACAATGAGCAGTTCTTC. It is translated as CASSEGASSYNEQFF.

In this sample, this clone turned up a few times. V usage is TRBV30 and J usage is TRBJ1-5; 9 bases are shared with TRBD1. The length of the CDR3 is 17 residues. The V gene end was trimmed by 0 bases and the J gene end by 7 bases; junction bases not matched to a gene: 13. CDR1 GTSNPN and CDR2 SVGIG come from the germline V gene (reference sequence). CDR3 in DNA: TGTGCCTGGAGTGTATTCGGGACAGGGACTTTCAAACAGCCCCAGCATTTT. Protein: CAWSVFGTGTFKQPQHF.

The chain uses TRBV19 and TRBJ1-1, with 7 bases fitting TRBD1. The germline V gene encodes CDR1 LNHDA and CDR2 SQIVND (reference sequence). The CDR3 spans 15 residues. J was trimmed by 5 bases and V by 3 bases; bases with no gene match: 9. CDR3 loop: CASSIIDREMTEAFF. The DNA for the CDR3 is TGTGCCAGTAGTATCATAGACAGGGAAATGACTGAAGCTTTCTTT.

The rearrangement uses TRBV6-1 and TRBJ1-1; 8 positions agree with TRBD1. The CDR3 extends over 14 amino acids. The germline gives CDR1 MNHNS, CDR2 SASEGT. Trimming at V came to 7 bases and at J to 5 bases, leaving 9 bases not matched to a gene. CDR3 region: CASTKTGEGTEAFF. The CDR3 bases are TGTGCCAGCACCAAGACAGGGGAGGGGACTGAAGCTTTCTTT.